The present T cell receptor beta chain was sequenced within a study of cytomegalovirus exposure and HLA in healthy donors. Study background: An early release of data contained 75 million to 90 million unique TCRs, which came from HLA-typed donors.

Points on this clone: Its specificity is not known.

CDR3 length: 16 amino acids. Trimming took off 2 bases at V and 8 bases at J, with 19 bases between the two ends. In germline, CDR1 is LGHNA, CDR2 YSLEER. PCR used 60 Vbeta primers and 13 Jbeta primers. As processed by the authors: Among the unique TCR beta chains that a later analysis counted, about 81 million in all, roughly 10 million were shared. TCRdb keeps only in-frame clones here, not all; method: immunoSEQ multiplex PCR. V and J calls and clone size follow that table, whereas D and trimming were derived from the DNA. The data show over 150,000 clones, around four fifths seen once. Study-level points and caveats: The authors listed 150 or so TCR beta chains as cytomegalovirus-associated. In an earlier analysis, productive rearrangement rates for most beta V segments clustered near 87% or 30%.

The clonotype originates from a woman aged 45-65 years in good health and CMV-seronegative. J is TRBJ2-1 and V is TRBV4-3; maybe TRBD2 (6 bases). The specimen was PBMCs. The CDR3 DNA reads as TGCGCCAGCAGCCAAAGCTTGGCGGGGATCTCGGATGAGCAGTTCTTC. It codes for CASSQSLAGISDEQFF.